This TCR beta chain was sequenced during a study of blood T cell repertoires in COVID-19. Germline CDR1 reads SNHLY; CDR2 reads FYNNEI. The V and J ends lost 4 bases and 12 bases respectively, with 21 bases between them. CDR3 length: 15 amino acids. Measured with immunoSEQ multiplex PCR; TCRdb has only the in-frame clones, and not every one. This sample has 130,000 to 150,000 clones, with about 76% found just once. This clonotype was obtained from a woman between 65 and 79 years old with COVID-19, enrolled during active disease. The V gene is TRBV2, the J gene TRBJ1-4, with TRBD1 as a possible D gene (6 bases). The sample was peripheral blood. CDR3: CASSADQGRGLELFF. Written as DNA, the CDR3 is TGTGCCAGCAGTGCAGATCAGGGGCGAGGTTTGGAACTGTTTTTT. Based on the CDR3 plus reference TRBV2 and TRBJ1-4, the full variable domain is EPEVTQTPSHQVTQMGQEVILRCVPISNHLYFYWYRQILGQKVEFLVSFYNNEISEKSEIFDDQFSVERPDGSNFTLKIRSTKLEDSAMYFCASSADQGRGLELFFGSGTQLSVL.